The 24 T cell receptor beta chains below all came from one sample that was sequenced in a study of T cell changes during pregnancy in multiple sclerosis. Using immunoSEQ multiplex PCR, the repertoire was profiled, and TCRdb retains in-frame clones only, with some absent. This sample yields about 67,000 clones, of which about nine tenths are seen a single time; 1.5% belongs to the top ten. The source material was peripheral blood, sampled in the third trimester of pregnancy. Receptors were obtained from a female donor with multiple sclerosis, enrolled in a pregnancy study.

Remarks on this clone: An end of the junction does not agree with germline; a read error may underlie this. The chain links TRBV11-2 to TRBJ1-2; 7 bases fit TRBD1. The CDR3 contains 12 residues. CDR1 and CDR2 (germline): SGHAT, FQNNGV. DNA for the CDR3: TGTGCCAGCAGCTCCAGGGGACAGCGTTCTCCCTTC. It yields the protein CASSSRGQRSPF.

The chain joins TRBV9 to TRBJ1-4, with 7 nucleotides matching TRBD1. Germline-derived CDR1 and CDR2 are SGDLS and YYNGEE. V was clipped by 4 bases and J by 1 base; unmatched bases: 7. The CDR3 contains 16 residues. Here the CDR3 reads CASSSRQGLTNEKLFF. In nucleotides, the CDR3 is TGTGCCAGCAGCTCACGACAGGGCCTAACTAATGAAAAACTGTTTTTT.

The J gene is TRBJ2-1, the V gene TRBV19; 7 bases line up with TRBD2. CDR1 and CDR2 from the germline V gene are LNHDA and SQIVND (reference sequence). Trimming removed 1 base from V and 12 bases from J; junction bases left unmatched: 9. This CDR3 has 14 residues. DNA for the CDR3: TGTGCCAGTAGTATAGGAGCGGGGTACAAGGGGCAGTTCTTC. It specifies CASSIGAGYKGQFF. Together with reference TRBV19 and TRBJ2-1, the CDR3 gives the full variable domain: DGGITQSPKYLFRKEGQNVTLSCEQNLNHDAMYWYRQDPGQGLRLIYYSQIVNDFQKGDIAEGYSVSREKKESFPLTVTSAQKNPTAFYLCASSIGAGYKGQFFGPGTRLTVL.

The chain employs TRBV7-9 and TRBJ1-5; TRBD1 agrees at 9 bases. Germline V CDR1 and CDR2: SEHNR, FQNEAQ (reference sequence). This CDR3 comprises 15 residues. V shed 1 base and J 3 bases; nucleotides not matched to a gene: 1. CDR3 loop: CASSLGTGVNQPQHF. The DNA for the CDR3 is TGTGCCAGCAGCTTAGGGACAGGGGTCAATCAGCCCCAGCATTTT.

The CDR3 here is CASSPNPVGGTGELFF. In DNA, the CDR3 is TGTGCCAGCTCACCGAACCCGGTCGGGGGCACCGGGGAGCTGTTTTTT. The chain uses TRBV18 and TRBJ2-2; D may be TRBD2 (6 bases). Germline assignment: CDR1 KGHSH and CDR2 LQKENI. The V and J ends lost 3 bases and 4 bases respectively, with 15 bases between them. The CDR3 totals 16 residues.

J is TRBJ2-3 and V is TRBV2, with D perhaps matching TRBD1 (6 bases). The CDR3 is 17 residues long. The V end was cut by 0 bases, the J end by 2 bases, with 15 bases between. Germline V gene lookup returns CDR1 SNHLY and CDR2 FYNNEI. For the CDR3, the DNA is TGTGCCAGCAGTGAAGCGCTTGTCTGGGACAACACAGATACGCAGTATTTT. Protein: CASSEALVWDNTDTQYF.

The chain uses TRBV27 and TRBJ1-1; D gene unclear. CDR1 is MNHEY and CDR2 is SMNVEV in the germline V gene (reference sequence). V lost 3 bases and J 5 bases, leaving 13 bases between the germline ends. The CDR3 is made up of 14 amino acids. The CDR3 here is CASSFGHPGTEAFF. CDR3 bases: TGTGCCAGCAGTTTCGGGCACCCGGGGACTGAAGCTTTCTTT.

The J gene is TRBJ2-1, the V gene TRBV5-1, with D perhaps TRBD2 (6 bases). Trimming removed 0 bases at V and 5 bases at J, with 18 bases between. CDR1 is SGHRS and CDR2 is YFSETQ in the germline V gene. The CDR3 contains 17 residues. The CDR3 DNA is TGCGCCAGCAGCTTGGAGGTCGCGGGACTGGATAACAATGAGCAGTTCTTC. This translates into CASSLEVAGLDNNEQFF.

The chain carries TRBV19 and TRBJ2-1; 10 bases line up with TRBD2. The CDR3 contains 15 residues. Losses at the gene ends were 3 bases for V and 6 bases for J; bases not matched to a gene: 5. The germline V gene encodes CDR1 LNHDA and CDR2 SQIVND (reference sequence). The CDR3 here is CASSILLAGINEQFF. For the CDR3, the DNA is TGTGCCAGTAGTATTTTACTAGCGGGAATCAATGAGCAGTTCTTC. The whole variable domain, remainder taken from reference TRBV19 and TRBJ2-1, is DGGITQSPKYLFRKEGQNVTLSCEQNLNHDAMYWYRQDPGQGLRLIYYSQIVNDFQKGDIAEGYSVSREKKESFPLTVTSAQKNPTAFYLCASSILLAGINEQFFGPGTRLTVL.

The chain uses TRBV7-9 and TRBJ2-1; tentatively, D is TRBD2 (7 bases). Trimming cost V 1 base and J 8 bases, with 18 bases left between them. Germline V CDR1 and CDR2: SEHNR, FQNEAQ (reference sequence). This CDR3 is built from 16 residues. Here the CDR3 reads CASSLEVGGASDEQFF. The DNA for the CDR3 is TGTGCCAGCAGCTTAGAGGTGGGGGGGGCAAGCGATGAGCAGTTCTTC.

This CDR3 reads CAISESVREDIPDTIYF. For the CDR3, the DNA is TGTGCCATCAGTGAGTCGGTCCGGGAGGACATACCGGACACCATATATTTT. The genes are TRBV10-3 and TRBJ1-3; maybe TRBD1 (5 bases). Germline V gene sequence: CDR1 ENHRY, CDR2 SYGVKD. Deletions cut 0 bases from V and 8 bases from J, with 20 bases between. The CDR3 totals 17 residues.

The gene calls are TRBV19 and TRBJ1-6; 8 bases fit TRBD1. The CDR3 totals 18 residues. CDR1 is LNHDA, CDR2 SQIVND, per germline (reference sequence). The trim removed 6 bases at V and 9 bases at J, leaving 19 bases unmatched. CDR3 in amino acids: CASSYLPQGTGGSSPLHF. The CDR3 DNA follows: TGTGCCAGTAGCTACCTACCGCAAGGGACAGGTGGGAGTTCACCCCTCCACTTT.

This clone was counted only a few times. The chain links TRBV25-1 to TRBJ1-1; D is undetermined. Trimming shortened V by 2 bases and J by 8 bases, and 9 bases separated the two germline ends. Germline values: CDR1 MGHDK, CDR2 SYGVNS. The CDR3 is 12 amino acids. The CDR3 coding sequence is TGTGCCAGCAGTGAAGCAGGTCCCGAAGCTTTCTTT. Translation: CASSEAGPEAFF.

This clone was detected only once. The rearrangement joins TRBV7-9 to TRBJ1-2, with D hard to call. V was clipped by 5 bases and J by 12 bases, with 25 bases between them. This CDR3 contains 15 residues. Germline V lookup: CDR1 SEHNR, CDR2 FQNEAQ (reference sequence). The CDR3 DNA is TGTGCCAGCAGCACCCCAGAAGGCGGTCTCGCTATCCACACCTTC. Its translation: CASSTPEGGLAIHTF.

The chain combines TRBV7-8 with TRBJ2-3, with D possibly being TRBD1 (6 bases). V was clipped by 3 bases and J by 9 bases, with 10 bases between them. CDR1 is SGHVS, CDR2 FQNEAQ, per germline. The CDR3 runs to 12 residues. CDR3 in amino acids: CASSLGAGTQYF. CDR3 DNA sequence: TGTGCCAGCAGCTTGGGGGCAGGGACGCAGTATTTT.

V gene TRBV2 combines with J gene TRBJ1-2; D perhaps matches TRBD1 (6 bases). The CDR3 contains 12 residues. CDR1 and CDR2 from the germline V gene are SNHLY and FYNNEI. Trimming shortened V by 1 base and J by 7 bases, and 7 bases separated the two germline ends. The CDR3 DNA is TGTGCCAGCAGTGAAGAGGGGGTTGGCTACACCTTC. Translated, it gives CASSEEGVGYTF. Drawing the rest from reference TRBV2 and TRBJ1-2, the complete variable domain is EPEVTQTPSHQVTQMGQEVILRCVPISNHLYFYWYRQILGQKVEFLVSFYNNEISEKSEIFDDQFSVERPDGSNFTLKIRSTKLEDSAMYFCASSEEGVGYTFGSGTRLTVV.

The sample holds one count of this clone. The chain combines TRBV11-3 with TRBJ2-7; 8 bases are a match to TRBD1. The CDR3 length is 13 residues. Germline V gene sequence: CDR1 SGHNT, CDR2 YENEEA. Unmatched junction bases numbered 3, after V lost 0 bases and J lost 8 bases. This CDR3 reads CASSLEDRGKQYF. The CDR3 bases are TGTGCCAGCAGCTTAGAAGACAGGGGAAAGCAGTACTTC.

The chain joins TRBV5-6 to TRBJ2-7, with D perhaps TRBD1 (5 bases). Germline V gene data show CDR1 as SGHDT and CDR2 as YYEEEE. Trimming shortened V by 4 bases and J by 6 bases, and 23 bases separated the two germline ends. The CDR3 runs 16 residues. CDR3 in amino acids: CASSPLGTGLRSEQYF. The DNA for the CDR3 is TGTGCCAGCAGCCCTCTCGGAACAGGTCTAAGGAGCGAGCAGTACTTC.

The chain has TRBV2 and TRBJ1-5, with D unclear. V lost 1 base and J lost 2, with 12 bases in between. The CDR3 loop spans 16 amino acids. Germline CDR1 SNHLY, CDR2 FYNNEI. CDR3 coding DNA: TGTGCCAGCAGTGAAGGTTCGTGGAGGGGCAATCAGCCCCAGCATTTT. It translates to CASSEGSWRGNQPQHF.

V usage is TRBV5-1 and J usage is TRBJ2-3; 11 nucleotides align to TRBD2. Germline V gene data show CDR1 as SGHRS and CDR2 as YFSETQ. J was trimmed by 6 bases and V by 1 base; bases with no gene match: 7. This CDR3 comprises 16 residues. DNA for the CDR3: TGCGCCAGCAGCTTGTTAGCGGGAGGGCCAGGGGATACGCAGTATTTT. It is translated as CASSLLAGGPGDTQYF.

The chain couples TRBV27 to TRBJ1-2; the D is unclear. Trimming left V 2 bases short and J 2 bases short, with 18 bases between. Germline V lookup: CDR1 MNHEY, CDR2 SMNVEV (reference sequence). This CDR3 is 17 amino acids long. The CDR3 loop reads CASSLKSWQDRNYGYTF. CDR3 DNA: TGTGCCAGCAGTTTAAAATCGTGGCAGGATAGAAACTATGGCTACACCTTC.

The V gene is TRBV12-5, the J gene TRBJ1-1; 8 bases match TRBD1. From germline, CDR1 is LGHNT and CDR2 FRNRAP. V was clipped by 3 bases and J by 0 bases; unmatched bases: 21. The CDR3 sequence is 21 residues long. CDR3 sequence: CASGFILPNGDRQRMNTEAFF. CDR3 coding DNA: TGTGCTAGTGGTTTCATTCTCCCGAACGGGGACAGGCAAAGGATGAACACTGAAGCTTTCTTT.

The genes are TRBV5-1 and TRBJ1-4, with TRBD1 matching over 7 bases. Germline CDR1 and CDR2: SGHRS and YFSETQ. The V and J ends lost 2 bases and 4 bases, in that order; junction bases with no gene match: 8. The CDR3 runs 16 residues. The DNA of the CDR3 is TGCGCCAGCAGCTTTGGACAGGCCTTCTATAATGAAAAACTGTTTTTT. It specifies CASSFGQAFYNEKLFF.

This clone appeared once. The chain is built from TRBV25-1 and TRBJ1-2; D might be TRBD1 (5 bases). CDR1 and CDR2 (germline): MGHDK, SYGVNS. CDR3 length equals 15 residues. Trimming took 3 bases from V and 4 from J, leaving 15 bases between them. The chain's CDR3 is CASSDPFRVFYGYTF. Written as DNA, the CDR3 is TGTGCCAGCAGTGACCCCTTCAGGGTCTTCTATGGCTACACCTTC.